The sequence of this TCR beta chain was determined in a study of cytomegalovirus exposure and HLA in healthy donors. The wider study: The approximately 600 first-cohort repertoires shared a platform with the approximately 110 validation repertoires, as reported in a later analysis.

A remark on this clone: Its target is unknown.

General observations from the study: Researchers reported that three CMV-associated chains were confirmed in vitro as CMV antigen-specific.

Method: immunoSEQ multiplex PCR; TCRdb's copy keeps in-frame clones and lacks some. The sample consists of roughly 140,000 clones, around 90% of them appearing once. The J segment lost 5 bases and the V segment lost 4 bases, leaving 5 bases of the junction unmatched. This CDR3 comprises 15 residues. Germline assignment: CDR1 PRHDT and CDR2 FYEKMQ (reference sequence). The chain joins TRBV13 to TRBJ2-2, with TRBD1 identical over 9 bases. Source material: PBMCs. This clonotype was obtained from a woman younger than 35 in good health and CMV-seropositive. This CDR3 is CASSSGTGLTGELFF. The CDR3 DNA is TGTGCCAGCAGCTCCGGGACAGGGTTGACCGGGGAGCTGTTTTTT. Combining the CDR3 with reference TRBV13 and TRBJ2-2 gives the whole variable domain AAGVIQSPRHLIKEKRETATLKCYPIPRHDTVYWYQQGPGQDPQFLISFYEKMQSDKGSIPDRFSAQQFSDYHSELNMSSLELGDSALYFCASSSGTGLTGELFFGEGSRLTVL.